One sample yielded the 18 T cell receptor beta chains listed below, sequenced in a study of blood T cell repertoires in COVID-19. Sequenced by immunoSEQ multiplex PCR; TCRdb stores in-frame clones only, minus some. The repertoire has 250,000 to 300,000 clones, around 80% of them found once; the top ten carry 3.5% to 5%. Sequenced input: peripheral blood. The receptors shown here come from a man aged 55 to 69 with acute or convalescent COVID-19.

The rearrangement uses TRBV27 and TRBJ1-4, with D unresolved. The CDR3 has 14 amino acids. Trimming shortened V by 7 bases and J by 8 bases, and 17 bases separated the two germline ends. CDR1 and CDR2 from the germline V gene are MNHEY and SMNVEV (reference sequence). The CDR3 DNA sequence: TGTGCCAGCAAACTATACACGGCGGGGGAAAAACTGTTTTTT. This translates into CASKLYTAGEKLFF.

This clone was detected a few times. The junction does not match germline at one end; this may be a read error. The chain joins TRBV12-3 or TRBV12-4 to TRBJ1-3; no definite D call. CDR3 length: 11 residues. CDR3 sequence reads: CASSLSYRTFF. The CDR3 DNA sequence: TGTGCCAGCAGTTTATCTTATAGGACTTTTTTT.

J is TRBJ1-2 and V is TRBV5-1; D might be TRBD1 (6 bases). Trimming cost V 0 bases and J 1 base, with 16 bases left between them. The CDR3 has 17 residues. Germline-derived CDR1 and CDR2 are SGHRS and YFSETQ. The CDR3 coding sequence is TGCGCCAGCAGCTTGGGCCCCCGGGACAACTATAACTATGGCTACACCTTC. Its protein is CASSLGPRDNYNYGYTF.

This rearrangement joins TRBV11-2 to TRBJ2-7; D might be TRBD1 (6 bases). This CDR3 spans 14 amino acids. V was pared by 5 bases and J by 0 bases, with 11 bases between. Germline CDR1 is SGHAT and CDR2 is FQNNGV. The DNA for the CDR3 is TGTGCCAGCAGCCACGACAGGAGCTCCTACGAGCAGTACTTC. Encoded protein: CASSHDRSSYEQYF.

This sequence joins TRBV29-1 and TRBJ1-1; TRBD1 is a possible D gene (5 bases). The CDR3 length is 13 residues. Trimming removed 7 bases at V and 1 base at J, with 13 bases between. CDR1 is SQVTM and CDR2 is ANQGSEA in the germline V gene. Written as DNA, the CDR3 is TGCAGCGCTGGGGACTCTAAGAACACTGAAGCTTTCTTT. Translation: CSAGDSKNTEAFF.

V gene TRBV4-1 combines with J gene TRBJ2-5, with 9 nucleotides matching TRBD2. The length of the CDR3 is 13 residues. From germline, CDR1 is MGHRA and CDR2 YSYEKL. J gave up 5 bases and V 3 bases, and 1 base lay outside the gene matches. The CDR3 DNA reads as TGCGCCAGCAGCCAGAGCGGGAGGGAGACCCAGTACTTC. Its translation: CASSQSGRETQYF.

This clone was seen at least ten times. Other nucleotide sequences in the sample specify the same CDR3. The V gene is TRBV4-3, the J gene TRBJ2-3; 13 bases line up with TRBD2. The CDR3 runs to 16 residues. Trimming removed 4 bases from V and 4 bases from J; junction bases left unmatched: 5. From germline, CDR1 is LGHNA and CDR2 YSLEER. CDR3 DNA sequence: TGCGCCAGCAGCCGACTACTAGCGGGGGGGCCAGATACGCAGTATTTT. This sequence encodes CASSRLLAGGPDTQYF.

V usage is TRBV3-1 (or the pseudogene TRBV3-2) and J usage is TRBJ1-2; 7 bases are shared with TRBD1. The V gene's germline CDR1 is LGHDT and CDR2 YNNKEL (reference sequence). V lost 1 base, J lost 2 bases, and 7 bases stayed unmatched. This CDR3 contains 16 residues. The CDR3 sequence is CASSQADGQANYGYTF. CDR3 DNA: TGTGCCAGCAGCCAAGCCGACGGACAGGCGAACTATGGCTACACCTTC.

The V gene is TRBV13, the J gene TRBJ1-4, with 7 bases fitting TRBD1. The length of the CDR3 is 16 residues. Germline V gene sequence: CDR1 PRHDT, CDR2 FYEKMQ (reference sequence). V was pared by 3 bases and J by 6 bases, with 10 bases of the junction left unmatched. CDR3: CASSFDPTGNYEKLFF. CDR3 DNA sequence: TGTGCCAGCAGCTTCGATCCGACAGGGAACTATGAAAAACTGTTTTTT.

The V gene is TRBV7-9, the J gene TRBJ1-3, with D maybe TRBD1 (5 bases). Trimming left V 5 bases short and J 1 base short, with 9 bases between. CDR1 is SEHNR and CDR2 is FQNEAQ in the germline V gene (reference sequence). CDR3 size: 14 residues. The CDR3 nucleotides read TGTGCCAGCAGCGTTGGGGGGTCTGGAAACACCATATATTTT. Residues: CASSVGGSGNTIYF. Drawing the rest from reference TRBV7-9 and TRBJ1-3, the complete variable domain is DTGVSQNPRHKITKRGQNVTFRCDPISEHNRLYWYRQTLGQGPEFLTYFQNEAQLEKSRLLSDRFSAERPKGSFSTLEIQRTEQGDSAMYLCASSVGGSGNTIYFGEGSWLTVV.

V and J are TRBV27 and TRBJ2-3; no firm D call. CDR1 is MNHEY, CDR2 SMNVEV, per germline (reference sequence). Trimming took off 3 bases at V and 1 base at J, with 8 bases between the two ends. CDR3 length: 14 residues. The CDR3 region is CASSFSRGTDTQYF. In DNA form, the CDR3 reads TGTGCCAGCAGTTTTTCGAGAGGCACAGATACGCAGTATTTT.

DNA for the CDR3: TGTGCCAGCAGCCTCCGGGACAGGGAAGGCGAGCAGTACTTC. Its translation: CASSLRDREGEQYF. The chain is built from TRBV3-1 (or the pseudogene TRBV3-2) and TRBJ2-7; 9 bases map to TRBD1. CDR1 and CDR2 from the germline V gene are LGHDT and YNNKEL (reference sequence). With 4 bases clipped from V and 6 bases from J, the junction kept 7 bases outside the gene matches. The CDR3 runs 14 residues.

This CDR3 is CASMNVAGGMADTQYF. In DNA, the CDR3 is TGTGCCAGCATGAATGTGGCGGGAGGGATGGCAGATACGCAGTATTTT. The rearrangement joins TRBV21-1 to TRBJ2-3; the D segment call TRBD2 is taken from the table without a DNA check. TRBV21-1 is noted as a pseudogene. The CDR3 covers 16 residues.

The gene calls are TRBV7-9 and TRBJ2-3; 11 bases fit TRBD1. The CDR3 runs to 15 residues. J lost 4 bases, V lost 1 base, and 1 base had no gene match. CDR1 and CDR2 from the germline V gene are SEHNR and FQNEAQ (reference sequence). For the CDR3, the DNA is TGTGCCAGCAGCTTAGGGGACAGGGGGGCAGATACGCAGTATTTT. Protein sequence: CASSLGDRGADTQYF.

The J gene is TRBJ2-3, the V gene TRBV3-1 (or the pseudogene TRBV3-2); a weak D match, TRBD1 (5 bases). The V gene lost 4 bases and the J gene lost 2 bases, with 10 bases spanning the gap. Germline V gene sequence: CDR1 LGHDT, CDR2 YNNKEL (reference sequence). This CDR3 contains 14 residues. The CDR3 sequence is CASSRGQFTDTQYF. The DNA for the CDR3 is TGTGCCAGCAGCCGCGGACAATTCACAGATACGCAGTATTTT.

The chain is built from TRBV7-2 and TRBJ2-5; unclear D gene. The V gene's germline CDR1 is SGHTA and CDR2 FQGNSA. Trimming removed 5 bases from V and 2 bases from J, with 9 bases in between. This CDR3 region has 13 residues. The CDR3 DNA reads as TGTGCCAGCAGCCCACTACCACAAGAGACCCAGTACTTC. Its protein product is CASSPLPQETQYF.

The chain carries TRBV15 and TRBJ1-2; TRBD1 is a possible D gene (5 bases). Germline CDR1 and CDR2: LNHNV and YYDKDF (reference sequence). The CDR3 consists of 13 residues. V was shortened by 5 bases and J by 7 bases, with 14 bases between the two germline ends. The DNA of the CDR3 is TGTGCCACCAGCCTTGGGGGAGGAGTTGGCTACACCTTC. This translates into CATSLGGGVGYTF.

CDR3 sequence reads: CASSYYPAGGRNEQFF. CDR3 in DNA: TGTGCCAGCAGTTACTACCCGGCGGGAGGGCGCAATGAGCAGTTCTTC. This rearrangement joins TRBV6-2 or TRBV6-3 to TRBJ2-1; TRBD2 matches 9 bases. Germline V lookup: CDR1 MNHEY, CDR2 SVGEGT. V was pared by 1 base and J by 6 bases, with 7 bases of the junction left unmatched. There are 16 residues in the CDR3.